A single TCR beta chain is shown here with its context. Its antigen is still unknown. Trimming shortened V by 0 bases and J by 5 bases, and 11 bases separated the two germline ends. The CDR3 consists of 15 residues. Germline V gives CDR1 SGHTA, CDR2 FQGTGA. MiXCR, applied by TCRdb to the reads, yields one record per CDR3 protein. Here the sample spans under 150,000 distinct CDR3 sequences, 30% to 35% being singletons. This sample is part of a study of T cell repertoires in cytomegalovirus infection. About the study: Used in the study were CMV epitopes, some recently identified and HLA-C-restricted, others well-studied and HLA-B-restricted. Shared public TCR beta signatures pointed to both CMV infection and a matching HLA type. Study findings and constraints: The ex vivo response was dominated by HLA-C-restricted CMV-specific TCR beta clonotypes. Identification of carriers of CMV plus the relevant HLA was performed using cumulative public TCR beta family frequency.

The sequence came from a human donor in good health (CMV status not recorded). Some clones in this sample may be carry-over from other donors' samples. Material: CD8+ T cells from cultured PBMCs, obtained from culture after CMV antigen stimulation. This chain connects TRBV7-3 to TRBJ2-1; tentatively, D is TRBD2 (5 bases). The CDR3 bases are TGTGCCAGCAGCTTAACAGGACTTCCCAACAATGAGCAGTTCTTC. It is translated as CASSLTGLPNNEQFF.